The T cell receptor (beta chain) described here comes from a study of T-cell memory formation after mild COVID-19. With regard to this clonotype: Its specificity is not known.

General study points: Certain responding clones were present in pre-infection memory, suggesting participation of cross-reactive memory.

In TCRdb, the 5' RACE reads were re-called with MiXCR into one record per CDR3 protein. The sample records about 430,000 distinct CDR3 sequences, roughly a quarter being singletons. This CDR3 comprises 13 residues. Germline V gene data show CDR1 as MNHEY and CDR2 as SVGAGI. V lost 2 bases to trimming and J lost 6 bases, with 9 bases between them. The material sequenced was PBMCs or a T cell subset sorted from them (not recorded which). The chain links TRBV6-5 to TRBJ2-3; D assignment may be TRBD1 or TRBD2 (6 bases each). The receptor comes from an adult woman who had mild COVID-19 (a few samples of this study predate the infection). Cell type and time point are not known. Here the CDR3 reads CASSYRGHDTQYF. CDR3 nucleotide sequence: TGTGCCAGCAGTTACCGGGGGCACGATACGCAGTATTTT.